This entry lists 27 T cell receptor beta chains sequenced from one sample in a study of T cell responses to AZD1222 COVID-19 vaccine. Only in-frame clones appear in the TCRdb table, and some are missing; sequencing was by immunoSEQ multiplex PCR. The table has 150,000 to 200,000 clones, nearly 95% seen once; the top ten hold roughly 2%. Sequencing was performed on peripheral blood, taken 28 days after the second AZD1222 dose. The receptors originated from an adult who received the AZD1222 COVID-19 vaccine.

The genes are TRBV11-3 and TRBJ2-5; a possible D gene is TRBD2 (5 bases). CDR3 length: 15 residues. The ends were cut back, 5 bases at V and 2 bases at J, with 15 bases in the middle. Per germline, CDR1 SGHNT and CDR2 YENEEA. This chain's CDR3 is CASSRGSTRQETQYF. In DNA, the CDR3 is TGTGCCAGCAGCAGAGGCTCTACTAGACAAGAGACCCAGTACTTC.

This chain links TRBV6-5 with TRBJ1-1, with D uncertain. With 0 bases removed from V and 6 bases from J, the gap between germline ends came to 17 bases. Germline loops: CDR1 MNHEY, CDR2 SVGAGI. This CDR3 region has 16 residues. CDR3 DNA sequence: TGTGCCAGCAGTTACTCGAGGGCCGGGTTACGTCCTGAAGCTTTCTTT. Its protein is CASSYSRAGLRPEAFF.

The genes are TRBV12-3 or TRBV12-4 and TRBJ1-2; D unclear. This CDR3 is built from 12 residues. The germline V and J ends were trimmed by 7 bases and 9 bases, with 15 bases remaining between them. The CDR3 is CASTRLLQRYTF. In DNA form, the CDR3 reads TGTGCCAGCACCAGGCTCTTACAGCGCTACACCTTC.

This clone occurred once. The chain joins TRBV24-1 to TRBJ1-5; D not resolved. The germline gives CDR1 KGHDR, CDR2 SFDVKD. The CDR3 totals 13 residues. V was shortened by 5 bases and J by 7 bases, with 11 bases between the two germline ends. The CDR3 nucleotides are TGTGCCACCAGTGCCCGTGGAGGGCAGCCCCAGCATTTT. Translated: CATSARGGQPQHF.

A single count supports this clone. The J gene is TRBJ1-4, the V gene TRBV5-1, with a weak D call TRBD1 (5 bases). The CDR3 spans 16 residues. In germline, CDR1 is SGHRS, CDR2 YFSETQ. V was cut by 1 base and J by 3 bases, with 13 bases left in between. The CDR3 protein is CASSLIVGGPNEKLFF. CDR3 sequence (DNA): TGCGCCAGCAGCTTGATAGTCGGGGGACCTAATGAAAAACTGTTTTTT.

The V call is TRBV7-2, the J call TRBJ2-2; 12 bases fit TRBD2. The length of the CDR3 is 18 residues. Trimming cost V 2 bases and J 1 base; bases outside gene matches: 5. The V gene's germline CDR1 is SGHTA and CDR2 FQGNSA. This chain's CDR3 is CASSLWPLAGGNTGELFF. The CDR3 DNA sequence: TGTGCCAGCAGCTTATGGCCACTAGCGGGGGGGAACACCGGGGAGCTGTTTTTT.

The table lists this clone with a few counts. The V call is TRBV4-2, the J call TRBJ2-5; D not resolved. With 4 bases removed from V and 5 bases from J, the gap between germline ends came to 17 bases. CDR3 length: 15 residues. Germline CDR1 reads LGHNA; CDR2 reads YNFKEQ. The CDR3 region has the DNA TGTGCCAGCAGCCCAGACCCTGGCGCACGCGAGACCCAGTACTTC. Amino acids: CASSPDPGARETQYF.

The rearrangement uses TRBV10-2 and TRBJ2-3; TRBD2 matches 12 bases. The J segment lost 4 bases and the V segment lost 8 bases, leaving 1 base of the junction unmatched. Germline V gene lookup returns CDR1 WSHSY and CDR2 SAAADI. CDR3 length: 13 amino acids. CDR3 sequence (DNA): TGCGCCAGCCTAGCGGGGGGGGCAGATACGCAGTATTTT. This sequence encodes CASLAGGADTQYF.

The CDR3 loop is CASSLTGGSQPQHF. For the CDR3, the DNA is TGTGCCAGTAGTTTGACAGGGGGATCTCAGCCCCAGCATTTT. This chain joins TRBV19 and TRBJ1-5, with TRBD1 matching 9 bases. The CDR3 extends over 14 amino acids. CDR1 is LNHDA and CDR2 is SQIVND in the germline V gene (reference sequence). J was trimmed by 6 bases and V by 5 bases; bases with no gene match: 5.

The V gene is TRBV2, the J gene TRBJ2-5; TRBD1 matches at 11 bases. Germline assignment: CDR1 SNHLY and CDR2 FYNNEI. This CDR3 has 14 residues. J lost 4 bases, V lost 4 bases, and 2 bases had no gene match. Here the CDR3 reads CASSGDRGGETQYF. CDR3 nucleotides: TGTGCCAGCAGTGGGGACAGGGGGGGAGAGACCCAGTACTTC.

The chain links TRBV28 to TRBJ1-1; a possible D gene is TRBD1 (5 bases). Germline V gene lookup returns CDR1 MDHEN and CDR2 SYDVKM. Trimming took 5 bases from V and 0 from J, leaving 13 bases between them. There are 15 residues in the CDR3. The CDR3: CASSPPRGMNTEAFF. The CDR3 coding sequence is TGTGCCAGCAGTCCCCCACGGGGGATGAACACTGAAGCTTTCTTT.

The rearrangement links TRBV29-1 to TRBJ2-3; a weak D match, TRBD1 (6 bases). Germline CDR1 and CDR2: SQVTM and ANQGSEA. Deletions cut 5 bases from V and 0 bases from J, with 15 bases between. CDR3 length: 15 residues. The CDR3 loop reads CSVSTGYPSTDTQYF. DNA of the CDR3: TGCAGCGTTTCAACAGGGTACCCTAGCACAGATACGCAGTATTTT.

This sequence joins TRBV11-2 and TRBJ2-2; unclear D gene. V gave up 3 bases and J gave up 0 bases, with 11 bases separating them. The CDR3 contains 16 residues. Germline CDR1 and CDR2: SGHAT and FQNNGV. In DNA form, the CDR3 reads TGTGCCAGCAGCTTCAGAACGGGTGCGAACACCGGGGAGCTGTTTTTT. This codes for CASSFRTGANTGELFF.

The chain uses TRBV4-1 and TRBJ2-4, with D possibly being TRBD1 (5 bases). The germline V and J ends were trimmed by 0 bases and 9 bases, with 15 bases remaining between them. The length of the CDR3 is 15 residues. In germline, CDR1 is MGHRA, CDR2 YSYEKL. The CDR3 bases are TGCGCCAGCAGCCAAGACCCAGGGCAGGGATCCATTCAGTACTTC. Translating gives CASSQDPGQGSIQYF.

V is TRBV14 and J is TRBJ2-5, with D unresolved. Trimming removed 4 bases at V and 2 bases at J, with 5 bases between. CDR3 length equals 12 residues. Germline V gene sequence: CDR1 SGHDN, CDR2 FVKESK. The CDR3 spells CASSLVQETQYF. Here the CDR3 DNA reads TGTGCCAGCAGCCTCGTTCAAGAGACCCAGTACTTC.

The chain recombines TRBV10-3 with TRBJ1-2; 9 bases line up with TRBD1. With V trimmed by 6 bases and J by 8 bases, 10 bases remained unmatched. This CDR3 is 14 amino acids long. Germline V gene lookup returns CDR1 ENHRY and CDR2 SYGVKD. In DNA form, the CDR3 reads TGTGCCATCAGCCACCCCGGGACAGGGAGAGGCTACACCTTC. It translates to CAISHPGTGRGYTF.

The genes are TRBV6-5 and TRBJ1-1; D is ambiguous. CDR3 length: 11 amino acids. V was trimmed by 9 bases and J by 2 bases, leaving 7 bases between them. Germline values: CDR1 MNHEY, CDR2 SVGAGI. CDR3 protein: CASGPNTEAFF. CDR3 nucleotides: TGTGCCAGTGGTCCTAACACTGAAGCTTTCTTT.

The chain employs TRBV11-3 and TRBJ2-7, with TRBD2 identical over 13 bases. CDR1 is SGHNT, CDR2 YENEEA, per germline. This CDR3 has 15 amino acids. After removal of 5 bases from V and 7 bases from J, the junction contained 8 bases not matched to a gene. The CDR3 region has the DNA TGTGCCAGCAGCAACCGACTAGCGGGAGGTGAAGAGCAGTACTTC. It is translated as CASSNRLAGGEEQYF.

The rearrangement links TRBV7-9 to TRBJ1-1; D call uncertain. CDR3 length: 13 residues. V was shortened by 7 bases and J by 10 bases, with 19 bases between the two germline ends. Germline CDR1 SEHNR, CDR2 FQNEAQ (reference sequence). The CDR3 region is CASTSVGEGGAFF. The CDR3 DNA reads as TGTGCCAGCACCTCGGTCGGGGAAGGTGGAGCTTTCTTT.

The chain recombines TRBV2 with TRBJ1-2, with TRBD1 matching over 8 bases. The length of the CDR3 is 14 residues. J was trimmed by 4 bases and V by 7 bases; bases with no gene match: 8. Looked up from germline, CDR1 is SNHLY and CDR2 is FYNNEI. The CDR3 nucleotides are TGTGCCAGCAACCAACAGGGGGGTCCCTATGGCTACACCTTC. Protein product: CASNQQGGPYGYTF.

V is TRBV7-9 and J is TRBJ1-3; D is uncertain. The CDR3 is made up of 14 amino acids. Germline CDR1 SEHNR, CDR2 FQNEAQ (reference sequence). Between the trimmed V and J ends, which lost 2 bases and 0 bases, there was a span of 5 bases. This CDR3 reads CASSLSDSGNTIYF. The CDR3 DNA sequence: TGTGCCAGCAGCTTATCGGACTCTGGAAACACCATATATTTT.

The chain has TRBV9 and TRBJ1-5; TRBD1 is a possible D gene (5 bases). The germline V and J ends were trimmed by 3 bases and 5 bases, with 9 bases remaining between them. CDR3 size: 13 residues. Germline loops: CDR1 SGDLS, CDR2 YYNGEE. In nucleotides, the CDR3 is TGTGCCAGCAGCGAGGGGCAGGATCAGCCCCAGCATTTT. It encodes CASSEGQDQPQHF.

The chain recombines TRBV30 with TRBJ1-2; 9 bases line up with TRBD1. The junction had 2 bases not matched to a gene; V was cut back by 2 bases and J by 4 bases. CDR3 length: 13 amino acids. Germline-derived CDR1 and CDR2 are GTSNPN and SVGIG (reference sequence). CDR3 loop: CAWSLDRGYGYTF. As DNA, the CDR3 is TGTGCCTGGAGTTTGGACAGGGGCTATGGCTACACCTTC.

The genes are TRBV4-3 and TRBJ1-4, with TRBD1 matching 9 bases. With V trimmed by 2 bases and J by 7 bases, 2 bases remained unmatched. Germline V CDR1 and CDR2: LGHNA, YSLEER. This CDR3 spans 14 amino acids. The CDR3 is CASSQPDRGEKLFF. Here the CDR3 DNA reads TGCGCCAGCAGCCAACCGGACAGGGGTGAAAAACTGTTTTTT.

The chain joins TRBV27 to TRBJ1-4, with TRBD1 matching over 7 bases. Germline V gene sequence: CDR1 MNHEY, CDR2 SMNVEV (reference sequence). After removal of 6 bases from V and 3 bases from J, the junction contained 13 bases not matched to a gene. CDR3 size: 17 residues. The CDR3 DNA is TGTGCCAGCAGGCCCCTTATGCGGGACAGTCCTAATGAAAAACTGTTTTTT. Protein product: CASRPLMRDSPNEKLFF.

This clone has just one count. The chain has TRBV11-3 and TRBJ1-6, with 8 positions matching TRBD1. Germline V gene lookup returns CDR1 SGHNT and CDR2 YENEEA. The ends lost 5 bases at V and 7 bases at J; junction bases unmatched: 4. This CDR3 comprises 14 residues. CDR3 protein: CASSMDRANSPLHF. DNA of the CDR3: TGTGCCAGCAGCATGGACAGGGCGAATTCACCCCTCCACTTT. Full variable domain (remainder filled in from reference TRBV11-3 and TRBJ1-6): EAGVVQSPRYKIIEKKQPVAFWCNPISGHNTLYWYLQNLGQGPELLIRYENEEAVDDSQLPKDRFSAERLKGVDSTLKIQPAELGDSAVYLCASSMDRANSPLHFGNGTRLTVT.

The gene calls are TRBV28 and TRBJ2-7; the match to TRBD2 covers 7 bases. This CDR3 spans 15 amino acids. J was trimmed by 2 bases and V by 6 bases; bases with no gene match: 10. Germline V gene sequence: CDR1 MDHEN, CDR2 SYDVKM. CDR3 residues: CASRKGGSPPYEQYF. CDR3 DNA: TGTGCCAGCAGAAAGGGCGGGAGTCCTCCCTACGAGCAGTACTTC.